Each of the 9 T cell receptor beta chains below was sequenced from the same sample in a study of OX40 agonist ivuxolimab in advanced cancers. Only in-frame clones appear in the TCRdb table, and some are missing; sequencing was by immunoSEQ multiplex PCR. The sample lists roughly 23,000 clones, approximately 86% occurring once. This sample comprised CD4+ or CD8+ T cells sorted from blood, obtained in a trial of the OX40 agonist ivuxolimab. The receptors here all came from an adult with an advanced solid tumor such as melanoma, head and neck, liver or kidney cancer.

The V and J genes are TRBV6-6 and TRBJ2-5, with D perhaps matching TRBD1 or TRBD2 (6 bases each). This CDR3 is 14 amino acids long. The V end was cut by 1 base, the J end by 5 bases, with 11 bases between. The V gene's germline CDR1 is MNHNY and CDR2 SVGAGI (reference sequence). The CDR3 reads CASSYLGGRETQYF. For the CDR3, the DNA is TGTGCCAGCAGTTACTTAGGGGGGCGTGAGACCCAGTACTTC.

The sample holds one count of this clone. The V gene is TRBV27, the J gene TRBJ1-3; D gene uncertain. The CDR3 spans 14 residues. Trimming left V 2 bases short and J 0 bases short, with 5 bases between. From germline, CDR1 is MNHEY and CDR2 SMNVEV (reference sequence). The CDR3 bases are TGTGCCAGCAGTTTAAAGGCCTCTGGAAACACCATATATTTT. It translates to CASSLKASGNTIYF.

The chain is built from TRBV6-5 and TRBJ1-5; maybe TRBD1 (5 bases). The CDR3 loop spans 15 amino acids. Trimming took off 0 bases at V and 6 bases at J, with 12 bases between the two ends. Germline V gene lookup returns CDR1 MNHEY and CDR2 SVGAGI. The CDR3 loop reads CASSYSGLKSQPQHF. The CDR3 DNA reads TGTGCCAGCAGTTACTCGGGACTGAAAAGTCAGCCCCAGCATTTT.

V and J are TRBV5-8 and TRBJ1-5; a possible D gene is TRBD1 (5 bases). Trimming cost V 4 bases and J 3 bases, with 14 bases left between them. The V gene's germline CDR1 is SGHTS and CDR2 YDEGEE. CDR3 length: 15 residues. As DNA, the CDR3 is TGTGCCAGCAGCGCGGGACGGCCGTCCAATCAGCCCCAGCATTTT. This translates into CASSAGRPSNQPQHF.

The V call is TRBV7-9, the J call TRBJ2-7; weak D call: TRBD2 (6 bases). Trimming stripped 5 bases from V and 2 bases from J, with 28 bases between. This CDR3 is 19 amino acids long. CDR1 and CDR2 (germline): SEHNR, FQNEAQ (reference sequence). Written as DNA, the CDR3 is TGTGCCAGCAGCCGCGGGGTGGTAAATATAATTCCTTCGACCTACGAGCAGTACTTC. Translating gives CASSRGVVNIIPSTYEQYF.

The CDR3 sequence is CASSPGIYYGYTF. In nucleotides, the CDR3 is TGTGCCAGCAGTCCAGGGATATACTATGGCTACACCTTC. The chain has TRBV27 and TRBJ1-2; tentative D call: TRBD1 (5 bases). CDR3 length equals 13 residues. The ends were cut back, 5 bases at V and 3 bases at J, with 10 bases in the middle. CDR1 is MNHEY and CDR2 is SMNVEV in the germline V gene (reference sequence).

The chain links TRBV4-3 to TRBJ2-2; D ambiguous. The CDR3 totals 16 residues. Trimming stripped 1 base from V and 1 base from J, with 10 bases between. Germline CDR1 reads LGHNA; CDR2 reads YSLEER. The CDR3 loop is CASSQGVNKNTGELFF. The CDR3 nucleotides are TGCGCCAGCAGCCAAGGAGTTAATAAGAACACCGGGGAGCTGTTTTTT.

The V gene is TRBV19, the J gene TRBJ2-2; D is perhaps TRBD1 (6 bases). The CDR3 extends over 14 amino acids. The germline gives CDR1 LNHDA, CDR2 SQIVND (reference sequence). V shed 1 base and J shed 6 bases, with 9 bases lying between them. The CDR3 is CASSIAPGAGELFF. The CDR3 DNA follows: TGTGCCAGTAGTATAGCACCAGGGGCCGGGGAGCTGTTTTTT.

J is TRBJ2-7 and V is TRBV29-1; TRBD1 aligns across 7 bases. CDR3 size: 14 residues. J was trimmed by 2 bases and V by 4 bases; bases with no gene match: 8. Germline V gives CDR1 SQVTM, CDR2 ANQGSEA. CDR3 region: CSVVVTGSPYEQYF. The CDR3 nucleotides are TGCAGCGTTGTAGTGACAGGGTCTCCCTACGAGCAGTACTTC.